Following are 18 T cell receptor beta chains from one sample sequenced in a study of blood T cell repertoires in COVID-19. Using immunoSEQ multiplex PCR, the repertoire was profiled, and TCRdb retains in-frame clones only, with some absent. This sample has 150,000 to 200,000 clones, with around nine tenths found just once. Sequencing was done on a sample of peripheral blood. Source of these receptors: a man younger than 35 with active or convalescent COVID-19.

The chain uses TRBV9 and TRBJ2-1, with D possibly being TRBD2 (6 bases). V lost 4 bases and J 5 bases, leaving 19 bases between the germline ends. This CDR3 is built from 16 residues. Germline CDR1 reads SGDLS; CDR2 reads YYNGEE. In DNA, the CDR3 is TGTGCCAGCAGCCCCCCCAGTAGCGGAACCAACAATGAGCAGTTCTTC. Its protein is CASSPPSSGTNNEQFF. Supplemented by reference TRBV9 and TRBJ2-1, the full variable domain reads DSGVTQTPKHLITATGQRVTLRCSPRSGDLSVYWYQQSLDQGLQFLIQYYNGEERAKGNILERFSAQQFPDLHSELNLSSLELGDSALYFCASSPPSSGTNNEQFFGPGTRLTVL.

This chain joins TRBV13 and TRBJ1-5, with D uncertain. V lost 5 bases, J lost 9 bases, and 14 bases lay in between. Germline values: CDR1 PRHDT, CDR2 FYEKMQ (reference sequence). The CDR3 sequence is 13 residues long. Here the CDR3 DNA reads TGTGCCAGCAGCGACGGCGTAAGCGGGCCCCAGCATTTT. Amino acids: CASSDGVSGPQHF.

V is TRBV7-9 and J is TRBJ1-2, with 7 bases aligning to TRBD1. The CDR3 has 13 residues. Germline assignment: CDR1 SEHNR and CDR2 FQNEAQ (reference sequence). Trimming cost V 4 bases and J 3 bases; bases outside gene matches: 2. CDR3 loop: CASSWGTDYGYTF. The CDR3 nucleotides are TGTGCCAGCAGCTGGGGGACAGACTATGGCTACACCTTC. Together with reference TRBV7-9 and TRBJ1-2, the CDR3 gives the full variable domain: DTGVSQNPRHKITKRGQNVTFRCDPISEHNRLYWYRQTLGQGPEFLTYFQNEAQLEKSRLLSDRFSAERPKGSFSTLEIQRTEQGDSAMYLCASSWGTDYGYTFGSGTRLTVV.

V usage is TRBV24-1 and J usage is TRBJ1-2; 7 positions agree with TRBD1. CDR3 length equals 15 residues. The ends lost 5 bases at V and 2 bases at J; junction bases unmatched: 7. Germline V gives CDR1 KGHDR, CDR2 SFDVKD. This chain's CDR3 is CATSVKQGVNYGYTF. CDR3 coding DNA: TGTGCCACCAGTGTGAAGCAGGGGGTGAACTATGGCTACACCTTC.

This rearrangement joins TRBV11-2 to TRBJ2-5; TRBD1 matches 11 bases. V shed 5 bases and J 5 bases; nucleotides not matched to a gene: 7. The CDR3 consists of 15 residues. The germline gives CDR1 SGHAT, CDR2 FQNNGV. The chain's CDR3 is CASSPRRDRGETQYF. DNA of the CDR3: TGTGCCAGCAGCCCACGCCGGGACAGGGGGGAGACCCAGTACTTC.

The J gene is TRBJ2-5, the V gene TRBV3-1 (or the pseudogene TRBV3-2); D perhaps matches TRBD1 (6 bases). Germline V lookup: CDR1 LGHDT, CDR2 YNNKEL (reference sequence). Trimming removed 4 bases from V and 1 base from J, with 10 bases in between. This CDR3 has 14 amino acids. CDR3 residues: CASSPGTIQETQYF. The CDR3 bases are TGTGCCAGCAGCCCCGGGACAATCCAAGAGACCCAGTACTTC.

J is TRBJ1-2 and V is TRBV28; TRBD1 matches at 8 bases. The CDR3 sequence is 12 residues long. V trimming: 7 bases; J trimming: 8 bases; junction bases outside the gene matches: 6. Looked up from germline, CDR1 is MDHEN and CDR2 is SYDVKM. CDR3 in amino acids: CASTRQGIGYTF. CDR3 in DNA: TGTGCCAGCACCAGACAGGGGATAGGCTACACCTTC.

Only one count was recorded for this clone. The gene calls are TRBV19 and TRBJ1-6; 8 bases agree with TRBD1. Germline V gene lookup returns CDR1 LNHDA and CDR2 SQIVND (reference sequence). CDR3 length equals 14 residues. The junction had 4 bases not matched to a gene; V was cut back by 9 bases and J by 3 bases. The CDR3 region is CASAGGYYNSPLHF. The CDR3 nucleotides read TGTGCCAGCGCAGGGGGCTACTATAATTCACCCCTCCACTTT.

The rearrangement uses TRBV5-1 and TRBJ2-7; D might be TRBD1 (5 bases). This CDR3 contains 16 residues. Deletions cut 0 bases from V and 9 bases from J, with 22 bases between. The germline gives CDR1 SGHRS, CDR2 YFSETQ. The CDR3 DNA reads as TGCGCCAGCAGCTTGGATTCTCAGGGCAACGCTGCATCGCAGTACTTC. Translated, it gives CASSLDSQGNAASQYF.

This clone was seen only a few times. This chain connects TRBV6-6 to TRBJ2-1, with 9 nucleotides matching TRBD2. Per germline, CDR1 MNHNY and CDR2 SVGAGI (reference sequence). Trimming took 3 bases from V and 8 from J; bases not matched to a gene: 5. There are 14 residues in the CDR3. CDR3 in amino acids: CASSYSGRRDEQFF. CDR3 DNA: TGTGCCAGCAGTTATAGCGGGAGAAGGGATGAGCAGTTCTTC.

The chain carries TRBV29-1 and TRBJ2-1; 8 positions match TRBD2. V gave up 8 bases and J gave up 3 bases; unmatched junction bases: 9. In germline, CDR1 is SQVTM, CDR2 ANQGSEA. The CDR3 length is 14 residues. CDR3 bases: TGCAGCCAGACTACTAGCGGAAACTACAATGAGCAGTTCTTC. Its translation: CSQTTSGNYNEQFF.

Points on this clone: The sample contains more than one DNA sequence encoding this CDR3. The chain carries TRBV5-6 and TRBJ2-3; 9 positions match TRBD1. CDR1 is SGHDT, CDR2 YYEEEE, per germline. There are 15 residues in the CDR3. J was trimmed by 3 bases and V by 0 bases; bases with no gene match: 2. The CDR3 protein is CASSLVGQGTDTQYF. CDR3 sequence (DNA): TGTGCCAGCAGCTTGGTCGGACAGGGGACAGATACGCAGTATTTT.

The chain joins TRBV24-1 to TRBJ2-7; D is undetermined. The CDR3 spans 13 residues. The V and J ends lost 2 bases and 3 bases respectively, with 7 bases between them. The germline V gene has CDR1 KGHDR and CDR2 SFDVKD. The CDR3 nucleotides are TGTGCCACCAGTGATTACAAGAACTACGAGCAGTACTTC. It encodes CATSDYKNYEQYF.

The CDR3 nucleotides read TGTGCCAGTAGAACAGGGACAGGGGGGACTGAAGCTTTCTTT. This translates into CASRTGTGGTEAFF. The rearrangement joins TRBV19 to TRBJ1-1; 11 nucleotides align to TRBD1. J was trimmed by 5 bases and V by 6 bases; bases with no gene match: 5. This CDR3 comprises 14 residues. Germline values: CDR1 LNHDA, CDR2 SQIVND (reference sequence).

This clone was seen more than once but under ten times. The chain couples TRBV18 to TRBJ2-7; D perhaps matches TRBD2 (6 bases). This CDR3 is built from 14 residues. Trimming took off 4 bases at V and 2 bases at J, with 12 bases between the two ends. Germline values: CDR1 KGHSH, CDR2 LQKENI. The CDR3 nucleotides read TGTGCCAGCTCACGGGAGGCAGTCACCTACGAGCAGTACTTC. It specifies CASSREAVTYEQYF.

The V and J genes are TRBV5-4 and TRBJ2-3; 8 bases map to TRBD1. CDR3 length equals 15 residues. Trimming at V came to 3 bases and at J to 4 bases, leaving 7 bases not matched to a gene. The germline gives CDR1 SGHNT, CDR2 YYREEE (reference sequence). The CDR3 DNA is TGTGCCAGCAGCTCCAAGGACAGGGCCGCAGATACGCAGTATTTT. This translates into CASSSKDRAADTQYF.

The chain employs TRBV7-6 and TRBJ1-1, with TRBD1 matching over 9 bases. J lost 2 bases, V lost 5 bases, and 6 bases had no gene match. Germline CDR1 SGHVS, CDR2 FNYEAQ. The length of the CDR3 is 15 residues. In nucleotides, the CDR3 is TGTGCCAGCAGCCCGGGGACAGGGCCAAACACTGAAGCTTTCTTT. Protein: CASSPGTGPNTEAFF.

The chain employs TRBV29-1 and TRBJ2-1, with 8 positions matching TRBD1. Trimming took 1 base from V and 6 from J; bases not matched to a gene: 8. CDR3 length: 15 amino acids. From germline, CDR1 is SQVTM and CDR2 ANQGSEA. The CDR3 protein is CSVEVTGVPPNEQFF. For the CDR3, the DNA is TGCAGCGTTGAAGTGACAGGGGTCCCCCCCAATGAGCAGTTCTTC.